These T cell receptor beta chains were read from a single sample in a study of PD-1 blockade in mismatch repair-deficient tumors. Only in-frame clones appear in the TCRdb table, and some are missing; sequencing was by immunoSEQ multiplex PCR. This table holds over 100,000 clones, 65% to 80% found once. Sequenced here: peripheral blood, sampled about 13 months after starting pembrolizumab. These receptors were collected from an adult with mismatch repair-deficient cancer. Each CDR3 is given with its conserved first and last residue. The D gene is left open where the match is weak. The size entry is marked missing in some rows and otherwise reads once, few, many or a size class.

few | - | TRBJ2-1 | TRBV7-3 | CASSFPGNNEQFF | TGTGCCAGCAGCTTCCCAGGGAACAATGAGCAGTTCTTC
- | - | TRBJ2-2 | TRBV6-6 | CASSYTRGEIGELFF | TGTGCCAGCAGTTACACGAGGGGGGAGATCGGGGAGCTGTTTTTT
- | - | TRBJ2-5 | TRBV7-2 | CASSLASGGRETQYF | TGTGCCAGCAGCTTAGCTAGCGGAGGGAGGGAGACCCAGTACTTC
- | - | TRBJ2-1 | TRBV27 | CASSFLDFVRSEQFF | TGTGCCAGCAGTTTCCTGGACTTCGTCAGGAGTGAGCAGTTCTTC
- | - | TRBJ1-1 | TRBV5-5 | CASSLRGGVEAFF | TGTGCCAGCAGCTTGCGGGGGGGCGTTGAAGCTTTCTTT
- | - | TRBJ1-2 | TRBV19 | CASSIVANYGYTF | TGTGCCAGTAGTATAGTAGCGAACTATGGCTACACCTTC
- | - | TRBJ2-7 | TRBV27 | CASSPYPYEQYF | TGTGCCAGCAGTCCGTACCCGTACGAGCAGTACTTC
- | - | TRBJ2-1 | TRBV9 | CASSVLDSRNEQFF | TGTGCCAGCAGCGTGTTGGACAGTCGGAATGAGCAGTTCTTC
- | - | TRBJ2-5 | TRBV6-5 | CASSYPGLETQYF | TGTGCCAGCAGTTACCCGGGCTTGGAGACCCAGTACTTC
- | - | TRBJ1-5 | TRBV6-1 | CASSYANQPQHF | TGTGCCAGCAGTTATGCCAATCAGCCCCAGCATTTT
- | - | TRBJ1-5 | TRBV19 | CASNRGRGQPQHF | TGTGCCAGTAACCGGGGGAGAGGTCAGCCCCAGCATTTT
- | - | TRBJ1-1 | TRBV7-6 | CASSPRDRNTEAFF | TGTGCCAGCAGCCCACGGGACCGGAACACTGAAGCTTTCTTT
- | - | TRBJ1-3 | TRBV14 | CASSQDQSIYF | TGTGCCAGCAGCCAAGATCAGTCCATATATTTT
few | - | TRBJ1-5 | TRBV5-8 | CASSLAVGQPQHF | TGTGCCAGCAGCTTGGCCGTCGGCCAGCCCCAGCATTTT
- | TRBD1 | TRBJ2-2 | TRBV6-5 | CASSGQGTTGELFF | TGTGCCAGCAGTGGACAGGGCACCACCGGGGAGCTGTTTTTT
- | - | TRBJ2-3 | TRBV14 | CASSLPGDTQYF | TGTGCCAGCAGCCTCCCGGGAGATACGCAGTATTTT
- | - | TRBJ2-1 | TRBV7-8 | CASSLAALPSSYNEQFF | TGTGCCAGCAGCTTAGCTGCCCTTCCGAGCTCCTACAATGAGCAGTTCTTC
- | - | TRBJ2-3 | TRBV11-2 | CASSPWPGLSTDTQYF | TGTGCCAGCAGCCCTTGGCCGGGACTCTCCACAGATACGCAGTATTTT
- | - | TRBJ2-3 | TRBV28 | CASSRRTDTQYF | TGTGCCAGCAGTCGCCGCACAGATACGCAGTATTTT
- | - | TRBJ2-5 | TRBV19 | CASSKTGTKIQETQYF | TGTGCCAGTAGTAAAACCGGGACAAAAATCCAAGAGACCCAGTACTTC
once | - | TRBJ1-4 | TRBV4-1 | CASSPQGASNEKLFF | TGCGCCAGCAGCCCACAAGGGGCGTCTAATGAAAAACTGTTTTTT
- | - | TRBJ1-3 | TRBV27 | CASSSSTGTRNTIYF | TGTGCCAGCAGTTCCTCGACAGGAACCAGAAACACCATATATTTT
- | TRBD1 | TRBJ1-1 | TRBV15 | CATSRAGQGTWWENTEAFF | TGTGCCACCAGCAGAGCGGGACAGGGGACCTGGTGGGAGAACACTGAAGCTTTCTTT
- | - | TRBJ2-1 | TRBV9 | CASSPPPCEQFF | TGTGCCAGCAGCCCCCCCCCGTGTGAGCAGTTCTTC
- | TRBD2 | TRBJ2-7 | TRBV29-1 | CSVSSGTSGRGEQYF | TGCAGCGTGAGCTCCGGGACTAGCGGGAGAGGTGAGCAGTACTTC
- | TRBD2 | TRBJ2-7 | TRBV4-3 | CASSQEPLAEVAYEQYF | TGCGCCAGCAGCCAGGAACCCCTAGCGGAGGTGGCCTACGAGCAGTACTTC
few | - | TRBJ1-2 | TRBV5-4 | CASSLGQAWTF | TGTGCCAGCAGCTTGGGCCAGGCGTGGACCTTC
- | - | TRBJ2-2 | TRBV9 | CASTVEMNTGELFF | TGTGCCAGCACGGTAGAAATGAACACCGGGGAGCTGTTTTTT
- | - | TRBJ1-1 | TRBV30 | CAWSYRTNTEAFF | TGTGCCTGGAGTTACCGGACGAACACTGAAGCTTTCTTT
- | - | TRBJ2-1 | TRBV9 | CASSVEVSVVGNEQFF | TGTGCCAGCAGCGTAGAGGTTTCTGTCGTAGGCAATGAGCAGTTCTTC
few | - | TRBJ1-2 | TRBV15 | CATSERGVGYTF | TGTGCCACCAGCGAGCGGGGCGTCGGCTACACCTTC
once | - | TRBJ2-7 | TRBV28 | CASSFGILDEQYF | TGTGCCAGCAGTTTCGGCATCCTCGACGAGCAGTACTTC
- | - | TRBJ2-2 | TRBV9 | CASSHSKQGTGELFF | TGTGCCAGCAGCCATTCTAAACAGGGCACCGGGGAGCTGTTTTTT